Below, 17 T cell receptor beta chains from the same sample are listed, as sequenced in a study of T cell responses to AZD1222 COVID-19 vaccine. Profiling relied on immunoSEQ multiplex PCR, and the TCRdb table lists in-frame clones only, not all of them. The sample shows under 150,000 clones, roughly 92% of them seen only once. The specimen was peripheral blood, collected on day 0 of AZD1222 vaccination. These receptors all stem from an adult in good health.

The chain recombines TRBV5-5 with TRBJ2-7; D remains unclear. This CDR3 has 11 residues. Germline V lookup: CDR1 SGHKS, CDR2 YYEKEE (reference sequence). Trimming left V 4 bases short and J 2 bases short, with 4 bases between. The chain's CDR3 is CASSLAYEQYF. CDR3 nucleotide sequence: TGTGCCAGCAGCCTGGCCTACGAGCAGTACTTC.

The chain links TRBV11-2 to TRBJ1-2; TRBD1 matches at 11 bases. Germline V gives CDR1 SGHAT, CDR2 FQNNGV. Trimming cost V 0 bases and J 8 bases; bases outside gene matches: 8. This CDR3 spans 16 amino acids. The DNA for the CDR3 is TGTGCCAGCAGCTTAGACCCGGGACAGGGGGGAGCGGGCTACACCTTC. Translated: CASSLDPGQGGAGYTF.

This chain connects TRBV5-1 to TRBJ2-7; 8 nucleotides match TRBD1. Germline lookup yields CDR1 SGHRS and CDR2 YFSETQ. V lost 4 bases to trimming and J lost 6 bases; unmatched junction nucleotides: 9. This CDR3 spans 14 amino acids. The CDR3 nucleotides are TGCGCCAGCAGCATGACAGGGGTGATGTTCGAGCAGTACTTC. Translation gives CASSMTGVMFEQYF.

The V and J genes are TRBV3-1 (or the pseudogene TRBV3-2) and TRBJ2-7; no clear D gene. V was trimmed by 4 bases and J by 1 base, leaving 17 bases between them. The length of the CDR3 is 16 residues. Looked up from germline, CDR1 is LGHDT and CDR2 is YNNKEL (reference sequence). The CDR3 DNA reads TGTGCCAGCAGCCCACCCCCCACAGTGCCGTCCTACGAGCAGTACTTC. Protein: CASSPPPTVPSYEQYF.

This rearrangement joins TRBV29-1 to TRBJ1-1, with D hard to call. Trimming pared 0 bases from V and 6 bases from J, leaving 8 bases between. The CDR3 runs 12 residues. In germline, CDR1 is SQVTM, CDR2 ANQGSEA. CDR3 in amino acids: CSVEDPGAEAFF. The CDR3, as DNA: TGCAGCGTTGAAGATCCGGGAGCTGAAGCTTTCTTT.

V is TRBV4-2 and J is TRBJ1-6, with TRBD1 matching 7 bases. Germline V lookup: CDR1 LGHNA, CDR2 YNFKEQ. With V trimmed by 2 bases and J by 9 bases, 19 bases remained unmatched. The length of the CDR3 is 19 residues. This CDR3 reads CASSQLMGRQGQRSSPLHF. DNA for the CDR3: TGTGCCAGCAGCCAACTAATGGGACGGCAGGGACAGAGGAGTTCACCCCTCCACTTT.

The rearrangement uses TRBV28 and TRBJ1-6, with unresolved D. CDR3 length equals 13 residues. V lost 6 bases and J 9 bases, leaving 12 bases between the germline ends. The V gene's germline CDR1 is MDHEN and CDR2 SYDVKM. CDR3 amino acids: CASSPSMVSPLHF. DNA of the CDR3: TGTGCCAGCAGCCCCAGTATGGTTTCACCCCTCCACTTT.

This chain joins TRBV9 and TRBJ2-7; 8 bases line up with TRBD1. The CDR3 totals 15 residues. V lost 4 bases to trimming and J lost 4 bases; unmatched junction nucleotides: 10. The germline gives CDR1 SGDLS, CDR2 YYNGEE. CDR3 coding DNA: TGTGCCAGCAGCTCGACAGGGGACAACCGATACGAGCAGTACTTC. The encoded protein is CASSSTGDNRYEQYF.

This sequence joins TRBV19 and TRBJ2-6, with D perhaps TRBD2 (6 bases). The CDR3 spans 15 residues. V lost 3 bases to trimming and J lost 7 bases, with 13 bases between them. Germline V gives CDR1 LNHDA, CDR2 SQIVND (reference sequence). The DNA of the CDR3 is TGTGCCAGTAGTATGTCGGGAGTATTAGCCAACGTCCTGACTTTC. As protein: CASSMSGVLANVLTF.

The chain employs TRBV11-3 and TRBJ2-1; no clear D. The germline V gene has CDR1 SGHNT and CDR2 YENEEA. V lost 5 bases to trimming and J lost 5 bases, with 16 bases between them. This CDR3 comprises 15 residues. The DNA for the CDR3 is TGTGCCAGCAGCCCCTCTCGAGAGCTAAACAATGAGCAGTTCTTC. This encodes CASSPSRELNNEQFF.

CDR3 sequence: CASSSIQGPADSGEQYF. The CDR3 nucleotides are TGTGCCAGCAGCTCGATACAGGGACCCGCTGATTCGGGCGAGCAGTACTTC. The chain has TRBV5-6 and TRBJ2-7, with TRBD1 as a possible D gene (6 bases). Germline V gene lookup returns CDR1 SGHDT and CDR2 YYEEEE. Between the trimmed V and J ends, which lost 3 bases and 6 bases, there was a span of 25 bases. The CDR3 contains 17 residues.

The chain employs TRBV24-1 and TRBJ2-1, with TRBD1 matching 7 bases. The CDR3 has 13 amino acids. The V gene's germline CDR1 is KGHDR and CDR2 SFDVKD. The J segment lost 10 bases and the V segment lost 6 bases, leaving 8 bases of the junction unmatched. CDR3 amino acids: CATSPRGLGEQFF. The CDR3, as DNA: TGTGCCACCAGTCCAAGGGGGCTAGGGGAGCAGTTCTTC.

The chain carries TRBV7-2 and TRBJ2-6, with 7 bases that match TRBD1. Germline lookup yields CDR1 SGHTA and CDR2 FQGNSA. V dropped 5 bases and J dropped 7; count of bases not matched to a gene: 14. This CDR3 is 17 amino acids long. The CDR3 DNA sequence: TGTGCCAGCAGCAACCGACAGGGCAACCTTCCTGCCAACGTCCTGACTTTC. Translation: CASSNRQGNLPANVLTF.

The genes are TRBV5-6 and TRBJ1-2; D may be TRBD1 (6 bases). V was trimmed by 0 bases and J by 4 bases, leaving 7 bases between them. Germline lookup yields CDR1 SGHDT and CDR2 YYEEEE. CDR3 length: 13 residues. The CDR3 DNA sequence: TGTGCCAGCAGCTTGGCCAGGGGCTATGGCTACACCTTC. Translating gives CASSLARGYGYTF.

The rearrangement joins TRBV10-3 to TRBJ2-3; 7 nucleotides match TRBD2. J was trimmed by 6 bases and V by 4 bases; bases with no gene match: 7. Germline V gives CDR1 ENHRY, CDR2 SYGVKD. The CDR3 loop spans 14 amino acids. The CDR3 sequence is CAISVQRGADTQYF. The CDR3 bases are TGTGCCATCAGTGTACAGCGGGGCGCGGATACGCAGTATTTT.

This chain uses TRBV12-2 with TRBJ2-7; the table's D call, TRBD2, has no DNA check behind it. TRBV12-2 is a pseudogene. The length of the CDR3 is 17 residues. The CDR3 reads CASRLARGLAGNYEQYF. The CDR3 nucleotides are TGTGCAAGTCGCTTAGCCCGAGGACTAGCGGGGAACTACGAGCAGTACTTC.

The chain uses TRBV6-5 and TRBJ1-2; 12 nucleotides line up with TRBD1. Unmatched junction bases numbered 4, after V lost 6 bases and J lost 2 bases. Germline values: CDR1 MNHEY, CDR2 SVGAGI. The CDR3 has 15 amino acids. CDR3 loop: CASRIGTGGNYGYTF. CDR3 nucleotide sequence: TGTGCCAGCAGAATCGGGACAGGGGGCAACTATGGCTACACCTTC.